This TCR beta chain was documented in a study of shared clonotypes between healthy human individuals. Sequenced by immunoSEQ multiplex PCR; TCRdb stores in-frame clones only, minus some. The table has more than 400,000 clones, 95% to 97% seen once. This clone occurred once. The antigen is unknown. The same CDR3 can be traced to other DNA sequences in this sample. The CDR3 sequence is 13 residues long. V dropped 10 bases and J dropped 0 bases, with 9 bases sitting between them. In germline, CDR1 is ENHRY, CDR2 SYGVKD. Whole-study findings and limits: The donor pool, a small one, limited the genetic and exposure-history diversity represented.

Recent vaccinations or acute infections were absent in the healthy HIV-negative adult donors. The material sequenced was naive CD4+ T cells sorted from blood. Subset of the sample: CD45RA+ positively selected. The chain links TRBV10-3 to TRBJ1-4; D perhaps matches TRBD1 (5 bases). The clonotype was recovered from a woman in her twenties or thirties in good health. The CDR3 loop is CATTGTTNEKLFF. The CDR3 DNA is TGTGCCACTACAGGTACAACTAATGAAAAACTGTTTTTT.